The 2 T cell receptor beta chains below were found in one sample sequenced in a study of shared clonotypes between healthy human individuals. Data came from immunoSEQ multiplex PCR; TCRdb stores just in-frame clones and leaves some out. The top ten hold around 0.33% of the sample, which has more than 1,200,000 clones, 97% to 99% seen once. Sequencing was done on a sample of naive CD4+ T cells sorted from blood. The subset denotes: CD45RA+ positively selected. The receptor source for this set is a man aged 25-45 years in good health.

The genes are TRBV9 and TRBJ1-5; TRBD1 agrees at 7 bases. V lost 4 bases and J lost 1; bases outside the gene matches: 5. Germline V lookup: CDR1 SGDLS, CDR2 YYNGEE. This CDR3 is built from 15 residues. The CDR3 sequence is CASSQTGLSNQPQHF. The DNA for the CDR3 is TGTGCCAGCAGCCAGACAGGGCTAAGCAATCAGCCCCAGCATTTT.

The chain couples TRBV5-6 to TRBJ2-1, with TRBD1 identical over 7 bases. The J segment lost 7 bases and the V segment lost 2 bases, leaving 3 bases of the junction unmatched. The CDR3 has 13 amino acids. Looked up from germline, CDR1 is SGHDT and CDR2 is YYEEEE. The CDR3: CASSLGGLNEQFF. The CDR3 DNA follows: TGTGCCAGCAGCTTAGGGGGCCTAAATGAGCAGTTCTTC.